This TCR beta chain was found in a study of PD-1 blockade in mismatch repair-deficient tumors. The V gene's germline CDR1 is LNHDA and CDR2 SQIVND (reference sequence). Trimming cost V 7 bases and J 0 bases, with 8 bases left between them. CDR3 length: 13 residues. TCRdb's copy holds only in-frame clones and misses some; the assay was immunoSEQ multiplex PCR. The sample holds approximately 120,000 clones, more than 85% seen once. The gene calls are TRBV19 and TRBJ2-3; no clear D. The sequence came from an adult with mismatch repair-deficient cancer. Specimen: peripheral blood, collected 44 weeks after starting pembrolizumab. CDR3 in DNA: TGTGCCAGTATGGTTTCTAGCACAGATACGCAGTATTTT. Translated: CASMVSSTDTQYF.